The sequence of this T cell receptor beta chain was determined in a study of early T cells in non-severe SARS-CoV-2 infection. The protocol attached unique molecular identifiers to individual cDNA molecules. TCRdb independently ran MiXCR on the 5' RACE reads; one entry per CDR3 protein. The table shows just under 65,000 distinct CDR3 sequences, with 5% to 6.5% occurring only once. Germline CDR1 KGHSH, CDR2 LQKENI. CDR3 size: 11 residues. V lost 6 bases to trimming and J lost 10 bases, with 12 bases between them. This clonotype appeared many times. V usage is TRBV18 and J usage is TRBJ1-2; possible D gene TRBD1, 5 bases. The input for sequencing was whole blood, taken at baseline. This receptor was obtained from an adult who was a healthcare worker with PCR-confirmed SARS-CoV-2 infection or an uninfected control (not recorded which). In DNA, the CDR3 is TGTGCCAGCTCCCAACAGGTTGACTACACCTTC. Translation gives CASSQQVDYTF. Full variable domain (outside the CDR3, taken from reference TRBV18 and TRBJ1-2): NAGVMQNPRHLVRRRGQEARLRCSPMKGHSHVYWYRQLPEEGLKFMVYLQKENIIDESGMPKERFSAEFPKEGPSILRIQQVVRGDSAAYFCASSQQVDYTFGSGTRLTVV.